The clone carrying this T cell receptor beta chain has a handful of counts. Under the authors' procedure: From reference gene primer amplification, estimates of nucleated cell counts were derived. Using immunoSEQ multiplex PCR, the repertoire was profiled, and TCRdb retains in-frame clones only, with some absent. V, J and clone size are taken as reported in that table, and D and trimming were inferred from the DNA itself. The sample contains 100,000 to 150,000 clones, less than 85% of which appear only once. The source of the sample is a study of blood T cell repertoires in COVID-19. Across the whole study: The study drew acute and convalescent COVID-19 samples from the United States, Italy and Spain. PBMCs, B-cell-depleted T cells, or T cells provided the cDNA or gDNA that made up the material.

V lost 7 bases, J lost 0 bases, and 9 bases lay in between. This CDR3 is 14 amino acids long. From germline, CDR1 is LGHNT and CDR2 FRNRAP. The receptor was isolated from a woman in her sixties or seventies with acute or convalescent COVID-19. V gene TRBV12-5 combines with J gene TRBJ2-2; a possible D gene is TRBD2 (5 bases). The source material was peripheral blood. CDR3 bases: TGTGCTAGTGCCCAACTAGCGAACACCGGGGAGCTGTTTTTT. Residues: CASAQLANTGELFF.